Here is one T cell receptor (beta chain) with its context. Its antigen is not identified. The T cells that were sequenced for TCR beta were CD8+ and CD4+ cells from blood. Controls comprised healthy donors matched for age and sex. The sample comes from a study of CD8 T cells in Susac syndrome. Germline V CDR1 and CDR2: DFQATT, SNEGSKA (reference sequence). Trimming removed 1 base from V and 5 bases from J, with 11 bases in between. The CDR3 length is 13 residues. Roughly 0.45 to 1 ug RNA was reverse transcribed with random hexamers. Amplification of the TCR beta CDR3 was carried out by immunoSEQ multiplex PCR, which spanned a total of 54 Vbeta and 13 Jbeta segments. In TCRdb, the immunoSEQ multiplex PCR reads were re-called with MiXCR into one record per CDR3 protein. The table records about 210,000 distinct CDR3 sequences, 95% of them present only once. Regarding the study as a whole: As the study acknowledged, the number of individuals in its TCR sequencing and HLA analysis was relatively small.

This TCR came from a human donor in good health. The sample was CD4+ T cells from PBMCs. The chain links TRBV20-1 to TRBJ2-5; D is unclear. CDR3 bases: TGCAGTGCTAGAGCCAGGTCTGGGGAGACCCAGTACTTC. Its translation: CSARARSGETQYF.